Listed here is a single T cell receptor (beta chain). This clonotype was counted many times. What antigen it recognizes has not been identified. The input lacks base qualities; no much larger clone sits a single base away. This entry comes from a study of response to subunit inactivated influenza vaccine (dated by TCRdb to the late 2010s). Context from the whole study: Deep quantitative profiling of the T cell receptor repertoire was used in the study to follow responses to a trivalent subunit inactivated influenza vaccine.

Results the study describes overall, beyond this receptor: The authors suggested that each seasonal influenza vaccination may recruit only a limited number of new T cells.

Receptors were amplified or captured by RT-PCR. Sequenced using an Illumina HiSeq 2500. Starting from the raw public reads, TCRdb applied fastp trimming at Q25, assembled clones with MiXCR and retained in-frame beta chains. For every CDR3 protein sequence, its rows merge into one entry that carries the most common genes and DNA. The sample table shows hundreds of thousands of distinct CDR3 sequences, and about 11% are seen once. The ten biggest clones cover approximately 11% of the sample. Here V drops 5 bases and J drops 13 bases, and the junction holds 12 bases not matched to any gene. The CDR3 runs 13 amino acids, cysteine and phenylalanine included. Kept here is only the CDR3 DNA, which spans 39 bases and is read in frame from base 1. These data also featured in a second study, about T cells expressing NK-cell markers. The second study reports: The TCR beta cDNA libraries were made using 5'RACE template switching, a step that added both a universal primer site and unique molecular identifiers. TCR beta-chain repertoires were profiled in sorted CD3+CD56+NKG2C+, CD3+CD56+NKG2C- and CD3+CD56-NKG2C+ T-cell subsets from several donors. Of the eight sequenced donors, seven were found to be HCMV-seropositive and one was found to be HCMV-seronegative. To restrict sorting to alphabetaTCR-expressing T cells, an anti-gammadeltaTCR antibody was added in several experiments. In six donors, the dominant CD3+CD56+NKG2C+ clonotypes ranked among the top 10 CD8+ clonotypes, making up 1.0-7.0% of CD8+ T cells. Those dominant clonotypes were again the most abundant among CD3+CD56-NKG2C+ cells in a handful of donors, at roughly 28.3-65%. Whether the expanded NKG2C-expressing T cell clones were specific for HCMV antigens was left unclear. All eight donors whose samples were sequenced were randomly selected healthy volunteers, three of them men and five women. HCMV-specific IgG was detected in serum with a commercial ELISA kit to determine HCMV serostatus. Peripheral blood mononuclear cells were isolated from blood by Ficoll density gradient centrifugation. Bulk peripheral blood T-cell repertoires were additionally sequenced from unsorted PBMC for six donors. Priming for cDNA synthesis came from the TCR beta constant segment, and two successive PCR amplification steps followed. Sequencing of the libraries produced 2 x 150 bp reads on Illumina HiSeq 2000/2500, MiSeq or NextSeq. MIGEC handled demultiplexing of the reads and grouping by UMI, while MiTCR was used to assemble and quantify clonotypes. Only TCR cDNA sequences supported by at least two reads were kept to exclude erroneous sequences. The tcR package was used for downstream repertoire analysis, and clonotypes were matched between fractions using CDR3 nucleotide sequence together with V segment. VDJmatch was used to annotate antigen specificity against VDJdb, with one amino acid substitution in CDR3 permitted.

Recombination joined TRBV12-3 or TRBV12-4 with TRBJ1-1, with 8 bases aligning to TRBD1. This specimen consisted of PBMCs from blood, obtained on the day of vaccination. The sequence came from a man aged 45-60 years who received an inactivated influenza vaccine. Donor details come from another sample of the same person, matched by shared clones. The bases read TGTGCCAGCAGTGCGACCGACAGGGGCAAAGGTTTCTTT. Its protein product is CASSATDRGKGFF.